The subject of this entry is one T cell receptor beta chain. These data originate in a study of OX40 agonist ivuxolimab in advanced cancers. Study summary: Partial responses were recorded for three patients, including one with hepatocellular carcinoma and two with cutaneous melanoma.

Trimming removed 5 bases at V and 6 bases at J, with 17 bases between. The length of the CDR3 is 14 residues. Germline values: CDR1 MNHEY, CDR2 SVGAGI. Sequencing used immunoSEQ multiplex PCR; TCRdb keeps in-frame clones, though not all of them. This table has 75,000 to 100,000 clones, roughly 80% appearing once. The material sequenced was CD4+ or CD8+ T cells sorted from blood, taken in a trial of the OX40 agonist ivuxolimab. This receptor was obtained from an adult with an advanced solid tumor such as melanoma, head and neck, liver or kidney cancer. This chain uses TRBV6-5 with TRBJ2-7; D tentatively reads TRBD1 or TRBD2 (5 bases each). In nucleotides, the CDR3 is TGTGCCAGCAGTCTACGGCAGGGAGTGGGCGAGCAGTACTTC. Its protein product is CASSLRQGVGEQYF.